A single sample gave rise to the 16 T cell receptor beta chains below, sequenced in a study of patients and donors after allogeneic stem cell transplantation. Each CDR3 protein gets one entry after TCRdb re-called the RT-PCR reads with MiXCR. This sample has roughly 26,000 distinct CDR3 sequences, with about 8% found just once. The sample consisted of blood, either unsorted or a sorted T cell fraction (not recorded which). These TCRs come from a human donor who was either an allogeneic HSCT recipient or a stem cell or donor lymphocyte infusion donor (not recorded which). It is not recorded whose cells these are; they may come from a transplant donor.

In its sample, this clonotype is medium-sized (0.01 to 0.1%). This chain uses TRBV11-2 with TRBJ2-2; D perhaps matches TRBD2 (6 bases). The ends were cut back, 2 bases at V and 6 bases at J, with 10 bases in the middle. This CDR3 is 14 amino acids long. Germline CDR1 is SGHAT and CDR2 is FQNNGV. This chain's CDR3 is CASSLLRGAGELFF. The CDR3 DNA reads TGTGCCAGCAGCTTATTACGCGGGGCCGGGGAGCTGTTTTTT.

The sample holds many counts of this clonotype. This rearrangement joins TRBV7-9 to TRBJ1-2, with D unclear. V was trimmed by 5 bases and J by 6 bases, leaving 10 bases between them. This CDR3 is 12 amino acids long. Germline-derived CDR1 and CDR2 are SEHNR and FQNEAQ (reference sequence). The CDR3 DNA is TGTGCCAGCAGCCCTGGCGGGGATGGCTACACCTTC. Residues: CASSPGGDGYTF.

This clonotype was seen at least ten times. This sequence joins TRBV11-2 and TRBJ2-7; D gene ambiguous. The CDR3 runs 12 residues. Germline V gene sequence: CDR1 SGHAT, CDR2 FQNNGV. V lost 5 bases and J lost 4, with 9 bases in between. The CDR3 is CASSPARYEQYF. DNA of the CDR3: TGTGCCAGCAGCCCAGCCCGATACGAGCAGTACTTC.

The V call is TRBV28, the J call TRBJ1-3, with D possibly being TRBD1 (5 bases). The CDR3 spans 14 residues. CDR1 is MDHEN, CDR2 SYDVKM, per germline. With 2 bases removed from V and 8 bases from J, the gap between germline ends came to 13 bases. CDR3 in DNA: TGTGCCAGCAGTTTAACAGCGGGCAGGGACACCATATATTTT. Translating gives CASSLTAGRDTIYF.

This clonotype was seen more than once but under ten times. For the CDR3, the DNA is TGTGCCAGCAGTTTCGGGGGGACTGCAAATTCCTACGAGCAGTACTTC. It codes for CASSFGGTANSYEQYF. The chain joins TRBV28 to TRBJ2-7; 7 nucleotides match TRBD2. CDR1 is MDHEN and CDR2 is SYDVKM in the germline V gene. The CDR3 extends over 16 amino acids. Losses at the gene ends were 3 bases for V and 1 base for J; bases not matched to a gene: 9.

This clonotype was counted at least ten times. The V call is TRBV16, the J call TRBJ1-2, with D possibly matching TRBD1 (5 bases). CDR1 is KGHSY, CDR2 FQNENV, per germline. The CDR3 contains 17 residues. V was trimmed by 4 bases and J by 4 bases, leaving 22 bases between them. The CDR3: CASSRDPGPPWAYGYTF. CDR3 DNA sequence: TGTGCCAGCAGCCGAGACCCGGGACCCCCGTGGGCCTATGGCTACACCTTC.

This clonotype was counted at least ten times. The chain is built from TRBV28 and TRBJ1-5; D unclear. Trimming cost V 3 bases and J 9 bases, with 15 bases left between them. The germline gives CDR1 MDHEN, CDR2 SYDVKM. The CDR3 runs to 14 residues. The CDR3 DNA follows: TGTGCCAGCAGTTTTACGGACCTTCGGTCGCCCCAGCATTTT. Protein product: CASSFTDLRSPQHF.

This clonotype was seen a handful of times. J is TRBJ1-1 and V is TRBV5-1; D uncertain. The CDR3 is made up of 13 amino acids. Trimming cost V 1 base and J 3 bases, with 7 bases left between them. The germline gives CDR1 SGHRS, CDR2 YFSETQ. CDR3 nucleotides: TGCGCCAGCAGCTTGAAGGAGGACACTGAAGCTTTCTTT. It codes for CASSLKEDTEAFF.

This clonotype was seen repeatedly, ten times or more. The CDR3 nucleotides read TGCAGTGTTCGGGACAGGGAGACTGAAGCTTTCTTT. Translated, it gives CSVRDRETEAFF. The rearrangement joins TRBV20-1 to TRBJ1-1, with TRBD1 matching 9 bases. V gave up 7 bases and J gave up 5 bases; unmatched junction bases: 5. Germline-derived CDR1 and CDR2 are DFQATT and SNEGSKA (reference sequence). This CDR3 region has 12 residues.

Many counts were recorded for this clonotype. The chain is built from TRBV5-1 and TRBJ1-1; 11 nucleotides align to TRBD1. Trimming cost V 4 bases and J 4 bases; bases outside gene matches: 6. Germline values: CDR1 SGHRS, CDR2 YFSETQ. This CDR3 region has 15 residues. CDR3 sequence reads: CASSPTGTGGTEAFF. DNA for the CDR3: TGCGCCAGCAGCCCTACCGGGACAGGGGGCACTGAAGCTTTCTTT. Filled out from reference TRBV5-1 and TRBJ1-1, the complete variable domain reads KAGVTQTPRYLIKTRGQQVTLSCSPISGHRSVSWYQQTPGQGLQFLFEYFSETQRNKGNFPGRFSGRQFSNSRSEMNVSTLELGDSALYLCASSPTGTGGTEAFFGQGTRLTVV.

This clonotype was observed a handful of times. The chain has TRBV18 and TRBJ2-4; 12 bases match TRBD1. CDR3 length: 17 amino acids. Per the germline V gene, CDR1 is KGHSH and CDR2 is LQKENI. Losses at the gene ends were 3 bases for V and 3 bases for J; bases not matched to a gene: 6. CDR3 nucleotide sequence: TGTGCCAGCTCACCCCCCGGGACAGGGGGCATCAAAAACATTCAGTACTTC. This gives the protein CASSPPGTGGIKNIQYF.

This clonotype was recorded many times. This rearrangement joins TRBV24-1 to TRBJ1-2; 9 positions match TRBD1. The CDR3 is 13 amino acids. Per the germline V gene, CDR1 is KGHDR and CDR2 is SFDVKD. With V trimmed by 7 bases and J by 6 bases, 5 bases remained unmatched. In DNA form, the CDR3 reads TGTGCCACCAGAACGGGACAGGGTCATGGCTACACCTTC. Protein: CATRTGQGHGYTF.

This clonotype occurred many times. V gene TRBV5-1 combines with J gene TRBJ2-3, with TRBD1 matching over 8 bases. V shed 4 bases and J 6 bases; nucleotides not matched to a gene: 7. The CDR3 extends over 14 amino acids. Per germline, CDR1 SGHRS and CDR2 YFSETQ. CDR3 sequence: CASSHGQGDDTQYF. The DNA of the CDR3 is TGCGCCAGCAGCCATGGACAGGGAGATGATACGCAGTATTTT.

Concerning this clonotype: A much larger clone lies one base from this, so it may be a read error. Lacking the conserved final phenylalanine or tryptophan, this CDR3 likely reflects a read error. The chain employs TRBV15 and TRBJ1-4; 7 bases align to TRBD1. The CDR3 is made up of 15 amino acids. V lost 3 bases, J lost 3 bases, and 4 bases stayed unmatched. Germline assignment: CDR1 LNHNV and CDR2 YYDKDF (reference sequence). The CDR3 coding sequence is TGTGCCACCAGCAGGACCCAGGGGGCTAATGAAAAACTGTTTTTA. Translation: CATSRTQGANEKLFL.

This clonotype came up a few times. The genes are TRBV7-2 and TRBJ1-6; D not resolved. This CDR3 comprises 14 residues. The V end lost 3 bases, the J end lost 7 bases, and 10 bases lay between the germline ends. The germline CDR1 and CDR2 sequences are SGHTA and FQGNSA. DNA of the CDR3: TGTGCCAGCAGCTTCCAGGCCGGGAATTCACCCCTCCACTTT. This gives the protein CASSFQAGNSPLHF.

This clonotype has a count of ten or more. The chain joins TRBV7-9 to TRBJ1-1; 8 nucleotides agree with TRBD1. CDR1 SEHNR and CDR2 FQNEAQ come from the germline V gene (reference sequence). The junction had 3 bases not matched to a gene; V was cut back by 5 bases and J by 1 base. The CDR3 length is 14 residues. As DNA, the CDR3 is TGTGCCAGCAGCCTCGGACAGGGGAACACTGAAGCTTTCTTT. Translation gives CASSLGQGNTEAFF.